A selection of T cell receptor beta chains follows, all from one sample in a study of T cell responses to AZD1222 COVID-19 vaccine. The repertoire was sequenced with immunoSEQ multiplex PCR; TCRdb's copy has only in-frame clones and lacks some. Counted here are 89,000 or so clones, approximately 83% occurring once; the ten biggest clones make up about 7.5%. The sequencing here drew on peripheral blood, taken on day 0 of AZD1222 vaccination. These receptors originate from an adult in good health. CDR3s include the opening cysteine and the closing phenylalanine or tryptophan. A D gene is named only where the DNA matches it firmly. A clone size is listed for some rows: how often the clone was seen (once, few, many), or a class if it is expanded.

v_call	clone_size	d_call	j_call	cdr3_aa	cdr3_nt
TRBV11-2	-	-	TRBJ2-5	CASSSRGRRAGEETQYF	TGTGCCAGCAGCTCACGGGGACGCAGGGCAGGGGAAGAGACCCAGTACTTC
TRBV5-1	-	TRBD1	TRBJ2-7	CASSSGTGKGYEQYF	TGCGCCAGCAGCTCGGGGACAGGGAAGGGCTACGAGCAGTACTTC
TRBV24-1	-	-	TRBJ1-1	CATSDLGRTEAFF	TGTGCCACCAGTGATCTTGGTCGGACTGAAGCTTTCTTT
TRBV4-1	-	-	TRBJ2-5	CASSEEALLGAETQYF	TGCGCCAGCAGCGAAGAAGCCCTGCTTGGGGCGGAGACCCAGTACTTC
TRBV6-5	-	TRBD1	TRBJ2-7	CASSYSVRGSGEQYF	TGTGCCAGCAGTTACTCGGTCAGGGGGTCGGGCGAGCAGTACTTC
TRBV6-5	-	-	TRBJ2-7	CASSYDGGGSYEQYF	TGTGCCAGCAGTTACGATGGGGGAGGCTCCTACGAGCAGTACTTC
TRBV28	-	-	TRBJ2-7	CASSEQGPYEQYF	TGTGCCAGCAGTGAACAGGGACCCTACGAGCAGTACTTC
TRBV11-3	-	TRBD2	TRBJ2-3	CASSPTSGTDTQYF	TGTGCCAGCAGCCCGACTAGCGGGACAGATACGCAGTATTTT
TRBV4-3	-	-	TRBJ1-2	CASSQDILSNYGYTF	TGCGCCAGCAGCCAAGATATTCTATCTAACTATGGCTACACCTTC
TRBV29-1	-	TRBD1	TRBJ2-7	CSGRTGAYEQYF	TGCAGCGGCCGGACAGGGGCCTACGAGCAGTACTTC
TRBV19	-	-	TRBJ1-2	CASSSDRQSNYGYTF	TGTGCCAGTAGTTCTGATCGGCAGTCTAACTATGGCTACACCTTC
TRBV5-4	-	TRBD2	TRBJ2-2	CASSLGLAGVAGELFF	TGTGCCAGCAGCTTGGGACTAGCGGGAGTGGCCGGGGAGCTGTTTTTT
TRBV7-2	-	TRBD1	TRBJ2-7	CASRMQGDSYEQYF	TGTGCCAGCAGGATGCAGGGGGACTCCTACGAGCAGTACTTC
TRBV5-1	-	-	TRBJ2-2	CASSTPVRDFNTGELFF	TGCGCCAGCAGCACCCCTGTCCGGGACTTTAACACCGGGGAGCTGTTTTTT
TRBV5-6	-	-	TRBJ2-1	CASSLSASYNEQFF	TGTGCCAGCAGCCTCTCAGCGAGCTACAATGAGCAGTTCTTC
TRBV19	once	TRBD1	TRBJ2-7	CASTDREAEQYF	TGTGCCAGTACGGACAGGGAGGCCGAGCAGTACTTC
TRBV7-3	-	TRBD2	TRBJ2-2	CASSWGGRELFF	TGTGCCAGCAGCTGGGGGGGAAGGGAGCTGTTTTTT
TRBV7-2	-	-	TRBJ2-1	CASSSLRAYNEQFF	TGTGCCAGCAGCTCGCTCCGCGCCTACAATGAGCAGTTCTTC
TRBV29-1	-	TRBD2	TRBJ2-7	CSVARDYWSEQYF	TGCAGCGTTGCAAGGGACTACTGGTCCGAGCAGTACTTC
TRBV5-1	-	-	TRBJ2-3	CASAEGLGTDTQYF	TGCGCCAGCGCCGAGGGGCTTGGCACAGATACGCAGTATTTT
TRBV19	-	-	TRBJ1-6	CASTTEGLYSPLHF	TGTGCCAGTACAACCGAGGGGCTGTATTCACCCCTCCACTTT
TRBV30	-	TRBD1	TRBJ1-5	CAWRRKGQGRSQPQHF	TGTGCCTGGAGACGAAAGGGACAGGGGAGGAGTCAGCCCCAGCATTTT